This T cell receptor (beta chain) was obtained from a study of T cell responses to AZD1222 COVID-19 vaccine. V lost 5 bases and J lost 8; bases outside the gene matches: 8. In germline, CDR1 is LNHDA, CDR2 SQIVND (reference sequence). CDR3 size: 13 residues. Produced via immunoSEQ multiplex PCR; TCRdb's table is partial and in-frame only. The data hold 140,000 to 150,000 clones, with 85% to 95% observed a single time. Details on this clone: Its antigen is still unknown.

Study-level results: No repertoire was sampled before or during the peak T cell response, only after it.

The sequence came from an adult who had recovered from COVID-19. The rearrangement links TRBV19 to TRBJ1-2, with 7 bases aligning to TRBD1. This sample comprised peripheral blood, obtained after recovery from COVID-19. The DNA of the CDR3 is TGTGCCAGTAGTCCTACAGGGGTGGAAGGCTACACCTTC. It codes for CASSPTGVEGYTF.